This T cell receptor (beta chain) was sequenced during a study of beta chain features in type 1 diabetes. The overall study: Patients did not differ from healthy donors in age, gender or cell yield.

The CDR3 extends over 12 amino acids. Trimming shortened V by 4 bases and J by 5 bases, and 8 bases separated the two germline ends. Germline V gene lookup returns CDR1 MGHRA and CDR2 YSYEKL. Expressed TCRB transcripts were sequenced because the entire RNA isolate underwent reverse transcription. Measured with immunoSEQ multiplex PCR; TCRdb has only the in-frame clones, and not every one. This sample has around 500,000 clones; roughly 11% occur once, and the top ten carry approximately 0.05%. This clone turned up a few times. Each sorted fraction was over 95% pure. This TCR came from a woman between 18 and 29 years old in good health. The rearrangement joins TRBV4-1 to TRBJ2-5; no firm D call. Source material: naive CD4+ T cells from blood. CDR3 loop: CASSPLGETQYF. The CDR3 nucleotides are TGCGCCAGCAGCCCCTTGGGCGAGACCCAGTACTTC.